The source of this TCR beta chain is a study of T cell responses to AZD1222 COVID-19 vaccine. Comment on this clone: What it recognizes is unknown.

The protocol was immunoSEQ multiplex PCR, while the TCRdb copy is restricted to in-frame clones and leaves out a portion. The sample lists more than 80,000 clones, 75% to 90% occurring once. Study results and limitations: Mapped onto spike, vaccine-associated CD4 TCRs spanned it and were dominant at 160-218 and 743-854. Unmutated regions of variants are reportedly targeted by nearly half of spike-specific TCRs. Sampling that yielded the repertoires occurred only after the peak T cell response.

Sequences were derived from peripheral blood, sampled 28 days after the second AZD1222 dose. The TCR comes from an adult who received the AZD1222 COVID-19 vaccine.

CDR3 nucleotide sequence: TGTGCCATCAGTGAATTCGGGACTAGCGGGGGCTACGAGCAGTACTTC. It translates to CAISEFGTSGGYEQYF. This chain connects TRBV10-3 to TRBJ2-7; 14 bases align to TRBD2. This CDR3 contains 16 residues. Germline lookup yields CDR1 ENHRY and CDR2 SYGVKD. V lost 3 bases to trimming and J lost 3 bases; unmatched junction nucleotides: 4.